This T cell receptor beta chain was identified in a study of blood T cell repertoires in COVID-19. For the study at large: Sources were T cells, B-cell-depleted T cells, or PBMCs; the material itself was cDNA or gDNA.

Trimming shortened V by 4 bases and J by 7 bases, and 8 bases separated the two germline ends. The germline V gene encodes CDR1 MDHEN and CDR2 SYDVKM. The CDR3 covers 12 residues. The repertoire was sequenced with immunoSEQ multiplex PCR; TCRdb's copy has only in-frame clones and lacks some. Of roughly 250,000 clones listed, more than 75% are singletons. The clonotype was recovered from a middle-aged woman with acute COVID-19. The chain combines TRBV28 with TRBJ2-1; D gene ambiguous. The material sequenced was PBMCs or T cells enriched from blood (not recorded which). The CDR3 region is CASSSPQNEQFF. The CDR3 coding sequence is TGTGCCAGCAGTTCACCACAGAATGAGCAGTTCTTC.